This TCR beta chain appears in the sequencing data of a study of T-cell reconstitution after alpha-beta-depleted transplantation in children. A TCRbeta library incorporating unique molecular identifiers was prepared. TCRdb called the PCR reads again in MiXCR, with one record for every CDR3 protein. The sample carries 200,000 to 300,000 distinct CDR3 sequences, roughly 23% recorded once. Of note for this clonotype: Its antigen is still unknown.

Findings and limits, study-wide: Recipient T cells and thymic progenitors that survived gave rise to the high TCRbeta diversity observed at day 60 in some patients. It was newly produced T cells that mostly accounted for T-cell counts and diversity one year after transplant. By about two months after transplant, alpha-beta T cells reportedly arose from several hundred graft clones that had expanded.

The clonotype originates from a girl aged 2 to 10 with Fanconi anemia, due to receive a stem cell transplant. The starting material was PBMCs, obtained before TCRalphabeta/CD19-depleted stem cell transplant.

Here the CDR3 DNA reads TGCAGCGTTCTCTCCGACCTCGGTACAGAGCAGTACTTC. Amino acids: CSVLSDLGTEQYF. V usage is TRBV29-1 and J usage is TRBJ2-7, with unresolved D. Germline V gene lookup returns CDR1 SQVTM and CDR2 ANQGSEA. With 5 bases removed from V and 7 bases from J, the gap between germline ends came to 18 bases. The CDR3 sequence is 13 residues long.